Listed below are T cell receptor beta chains from one sample, sequenced in a study of chemoradiotherapy in HPV16-positive cancers. TCRdb's copy holds only in-frame clones and misses some; the assay was immunoSEQ multiplex PCR. The table includes some 2,000 clones, under 70% detected once. The sample in question was tumor tissue, obtained from a patient who underwent chemoradiotherapy. These receptors were obtained from a human donor with HPV-associated anogenital cancer. Each CDR3 is given with its conserved first and last residue.

j_call v_call cdr3_aa
TRBJ2-1 TRBV18 CASSPSGLNYNEQFF
TRBJ1-1 TRBV19 CASSIGPGEYTEAFF
TRBJ2-1 TRBV5-8 CASSLGGGEQFF
TRBJ1-1 TRBV13 CASSLAGGTEAFF
TRBJ1-2 TRBV5-5 CASSRTGGSYGYTF
TRBJ2-2 TRBV6-1 CASSELRGTGELFF
TRBJ1-6 TRBV5-1 CASSSTGLFGYSPLHF
TRBJ2-7 TRBV4-2 CASSYTGLEQYF
TRBJ1-1 TRBV5-1 CASSLVPGTEAFF
TRBJ1-5 TRBV7-9 CASSLSNQPQHF
TRBJ1-1 TRBV14 CASARGGNTEAFF
TRBJ1-5 TRBV6-1 CASSEKTARSNQPQHF
TRBJ1-4 TRBV6-4 CASREAPSWQPDQEKLFF
TRBJ2-1 TRBV19 CASSIAGAWNEQFF
TRBJ1-2 TRBV5-6 CASSLVSDGYTF
TRBJ1-4 TRBV30 CASGTGGPTNEKLFF
TRBJ1-1 TRBV19 CASQTGTRGWNTEAFF
TRBJ2-2 TRBV9 CASSVVQGAGELFF
TRBJ1-4 TRBV7-2 CASTPGVREEKLFF
TRBJ2-3 TRBV5-1 CASSLVGESTDTQYF
TRBJ2-6 TRBV15 CATSRDWGNSGANVLTF
TRBJ1-1 TRBV27 CASSLPPQQRGDTEAFF
TRBJ1-5 TRBV27 CASSSSGARWPQHF
TRBJ2-1 TRBV28 CASSSPGAGGYNEQFF
TRBJ1-4 TRBV4-2 CASSVHRGSNEKLFF
TRBJ2-1 TRBV29-1 CSVSGTSLFNEQFF
TRBJ2-2 TRBV7-3 CASSLAGGDTGELFF
TRBJ1-2 TRBV6-4 CASSPDRGWLHGYTF
TRBJ2-7 TRBV4-1 CASSQASGGASYEQYF